This record covers a single T cell receptor beta chain. Its cognate antigen is unknown. These data belong to a study of glioma-infiltrating T cells. Study-level findings and limits: Only very few CDR3 sequences appeared in both tissue and blood. Non-neoplastic patients had below-expected tissue-blood divergence, while all gliomas exceeded expectation.

Germline loops: CDR1 MNHNS, CDR2 SASEGT. V was clipped by 6 bases and J by 6 bases, with 12 bases between them. The CDR3 length is 12 residues. Using RNA template, CDR3s of TCR alpha and beta were amplified with iRepertoire arm-PCR. Input was roughly 100-450 ng of tissue mRNA or PBMC total RNA. TCRdb reprocessed the multiplex PCR reads with MiXCR, giving one entry per CDR3 protein. The table shows tens of thousands of distinct CDR3 sequences, with around 40% occurring only once. The TCR comes from a human donor with low-grade glioma or glioblastoma, undergoing nonglioma brain surgery, or in good health (not recorded which). The sequencing sample was made of glioma tissue, nonneoplastic brain tissue, or PBMCs (not recorded which). This sequence joins TRBV6-1 and TRBJ2-7, with TRBD1 as a possible D gene (6 bases). For the CDR3, the DNA is TGTGCCAGCAGGCTACTAGGGGGCGAGCAGTACTTC. This codes for CASRLLGGEQYF.